The 15 T cell receptor beta chains below were found in one sample sequenced in a study of post-analysis software for immune sequencing data. Unique molecular identifiers tagged the TCR beta cDNA libraries. TCRdb passed the PCR reads through MiXCR, listing each CDR3 protein once. In the table there are 550,000 to 700,000 distinct CDR3 sequences, roughly 40% of which are singletons. The study, taken as a whole, reports: A few TRBV segments (TRBV5-6, TRBV5-1 and TRBV20-1 among them) occurred more frequently in patients than in controls.

These receptors have no known antigen. Sequencing was carried out using blood. Receptors were obtained from a girl aged 5 to 17 with multiple sclerosis.

Only a few counts were recorded for this clonotype. J is TRBJ2-5 and V is TRBV11-2; D is ambiguous. The CDR3 loop spans 15 amino acids. The ends were cut back, 0 bases at V and 7 bases at J, with 15 bases in the middle. CDR1 is SGHAT and CDR2 is FQNNGV in the germline V gene. In DNA form, the CDR3 reads TGTGCCAGCAGCTTAGAATGGGAAGGCAAGGGGACCCAGTACTTC. Protein sequence: CASSLEWEGKGTQYF.

This chain links TRBV12-3 or TRBV12-4 with TRBJ2-1; D remains unclear. V was pared by 3 bases and J by 6 bases, with 9 bases between. This CDR3 has 13 residues. In nucleotides, the CDR3 is TGTGCCAGCAGTTTGCTTCTGAGCAATGAGCAGTTCTTC. It specifies CASSLLLSNEQFF.

This clonotype was detected a few times. The chain uses TRBV20-1 and TRBJ2-1; a weak D match, TRBD2 (7 bases). The CDR3 runs 15 residues. Trimming removed 4 bases at V and 4 bases at J, with 17 bases between. The germline CDR1 and CDR2 sequences are DFQATT and SNEGSKA (reference sequence). CDR3 sequence (DNA): TGCAGTGCTATAGGCGGGGGCAGCAGGTACAATGAGCAGTTCTTC. Translation gives CSAIGGGSRYNEQFF.

The chain uses TRBV10-3 and TRBJ2-3, with D tentatively TRBD2 (5 bases). Between the trimmed V and J ends, which lost 0 bases and 1 base, there was a span of 11 bases. The V gene's germline CDR1 is ENHRY and CDR2 SYGVKD. The CDR3 runs 16 residues. The CDR3 loop is CAISESDSEGTDTQYF. The CDR3 region has the DNA TGTGCCATCAGTGAGTCGGACTCCGAGGGCACAGATACGCAGTATTTT.

The J gene is TRBJ2-1, the V gene TRBV15, with D perhaps matching TRBD2 (6 bases). Germline V gene data show CDR1 as LNHNV and CDR2 as YYDKDF (reference sequence). Trimming took 1 base from V and 5 from J, leaving 9 bases between them. The CDR3 totals 14 residues. DNA for the CDR3: TGTGCCACCAGCAGAGGGAGGGGAGACAATGAGCAGTTCTTC. Residues: CATSRGRGDNEQFF.

Only a few counts were recorded for this clonotype. The gene calls are TRBV6-5 and TRBJ2-1; 8 bases are a match to TRBD2. This CDR3 comprises 12 residues. CDR1 and CDR2 (germline): MNHEY, SVGAGI. The trim removed 8 bases at V and 7 bases at J, leaving 4 bases unmatched. The CDR3 bases are TGTGCCAGCCACGAGCGGGAGAATGAGCAGTTCTTC. Its protein product is CASHERENEQFF.

This clonotype was seen only a few times. The chain couples TRBV7-2 to TRBJ2-1; no clear D. The CDR3 loop spans 16 amino acids. Germline CDR1 and CDR2: SGHTA and FQGNSA. Trimming took off 1 base at V and 0 bases at J, with 10 bases between the two ends. This chain's CDR3 is CASSLERVSSYNEQFF. As DNA, the CDR3 is TGTGCCAGCAGCTTAGAACGGGTGAGCTCCTACAATGAGCAGTTCTTC. Combining the CDR3 with reference TRBV7-2 and TRBJ2-1 gives the whole variable domain GAGVSQSPSNKVTEKGKDVELRCDPISGHTALYWYRQSLGQGLEFLIYFQGNSAPDKSGLPSDRFSAERTGGSVSTLTIQRTQQEDSAVYLCASSLERVSSYNEQFFGPGTRLTVL.

This clonotype appeared a few times. In DNA form, the CDR3 reads TGTGCCAGCAGCGCGTGGCAATCTTACAATGAGCAGTTCTTC. It yields the protein CASSAWQSYNEQFF. The chain links TRBV9 to TRBJ2-1; the D is unclear. The CDR3 loop spans 14 amino acids. Germline V CDR1 and CDR2: SGDLS, YYNGEE. Trimming took off 3 bases at V and 4 bases at J, with 11 bases between the two ends.

The chain recombines TRBV5-1 with TRBJ2-6; D possibly corresponds to TRBD1 (5 bases). In germline, CDR1 is SGHRS, CDR2 YFSETQ. With 0 bases removed from V and 0 bases from J, the gap between germline ends came to 13 bases. The CDR3 is 18 residues long. The chain's CDR3 is CASSLDLGRTSGANVLTF. In nucleotides, the CDR3 is TGCGCCAGCAGCTTGGATTTGGGGCGGACCTCTGGGGCCAACGTCCTGACTTTC.

The chain joins TRBV5-1 to TRBJ2-5; D possibly corresponds to TRBD2 (7 bases). The V gene lost 5 bases and the J gene lost 2 bases, with 19 bases spanning the gap. The CDR3 covers 16 residues. Germline lookup yields CDR1 SGHRS and CDR2 YFSETQ. The DNA for the CDR3 is TGCGCCAGCAGACCGGCGGGGGCCCTTAGGCAAGAGACCCAGTACTTC. This sequence encodes CASRPAGALRQETQYF.

V is TRBV12-3 or TRBV12-4 and J is TRBJ1-2, with D uncertain. V lost 2 bases, J lost 10 bases, and 11 bases lay in between. The CDR3 is 12 residues long. CDR3 residues: CASSLPTDAYTF. The CDR3 region has the DNA TGTGCCAGCAGTTTACCCACCGATGCCTACACCTTC.

This chain joins TRBV7-2 and TRBJ2-5; D is perhaps TRBD1 (6 bases). V lost 1 base and J 11 bases, leaving 20 bases between the germline ends. Per germline, CDR1 SGHTA and CDR2 FQGNSA. CDR3 size: 15 residues. The CDR3 here is CASSLDREIDNEQYF. The CDR3 DNA sequence: TGTGCCAGCAGCTTAGACAGGGAGATCGACAATGAGCAGTACTTC. The full variable domain, with the rest looked up from reference TRBV7-2 and TRBJ2-5, is GAGVSQSPSNKVTEKGKDVELRCDPISGHTALYWYRQSLGQGLEFLIYFQGNSAPDKSGLPSDRFSAERTGGSVSTLTIQRTQQEDSAVYLCASSLDREIDNEQYFGPGTRLLVL.

The rearrangement joins TRBV7-9 to TRBJ2-4, with TRBD2 as a possible D gene (6 bases). The J call may be in error: the DNA end matches TRBJ2-7 better. Germline-derived CDR1 and CDR2 are SEHNR and FQNEAQ (reference sequence). The CDR3 is 16 residues long. The CDR3, as DNA: TGTGCCAGCAGCTTAGCGTCGGGCGGGACGGACTACGAGCAGTACTTC. Translation: CASSLASGGTDYEQYF.

This rearrangement joins TRBV9 to TRBJ1-6; D ambiguous. The ends were cut back, 0 bases at V and 7 bases at J, with 2 bases in the middle. This CDR3 comprises 12 residues. CDR1 is SGDLS, CDR2 YYNGEE, per germline. The CDR3 region is CASSVGNSPLHF. CDR3 sequence (DNA): TGTGCCAGCAGCGTAGGGAATTCACCCCTCCACTTT. The whole variable domain, remainder taken from reference TRBV9 and TRBJ1-6, is DSGVTQTPKHLITATGQRVTLRCSPRSGDLSVYWYQQSLDQGLQFLIQYYNGEERAKGNILERFSAQQFPDLHSELNLSSLELGDSALYFCASSVGNSPLHFGNGTRLTVT.

This clonotype came up a few times. V and J are TRBV6-6 and TRBJ2-5, with 12 bases fitting TRBD2. The CDR3 consists of 16 residues. Per the germline V gene, CDR1 is MNHNY and CDR2 is SVGAGI (reference sequence). J gave up 5 bases and V 2 bases, and 6 bases lay outside the gene matches. The CDR3 is CASSYPSGGAGETQYF. The CDR3 nucleotides read TGTGCCAGCAGTTACCCTAGCGGGGGGGCCGGGGAGACCCAGTACTTC.